One sample yielded the 17 T cell receptor beta chains listed below, sequenced in a study of CD8 T cells in ankylosing spondylitis (dated by TCRdb to the late 2010s). The receptor library was made with 5' RACE. The sequencing machine was an Illumina HiSeq 2500. TCRdb reprocessed the public reads (quality trimming at Q25 with fastp, clone calling with MiXCR) and kept in-frame beta chains. Each CDR3 protein appears once, grouped with its most common genes and DNA. This sample is represented by roughly 60,000 distinct CDR3 sequences; approximately 5.7% of them were singletons. The ten largest clones represent under 6% of the sample. Sequenced: synovial fluid, either unsorted or a sorted T cell fraction (not recorded which). All receptors derive from a male donor with ankylosing spondylitis.

This clonotype was observed a handful of times. The genes are TRBV10-3 and TRBJ2-5; D remains unclear. The length of the CDR3 is 12 residues. V lost 10 bases, J lost 1 base, and 10 bases lay in between. The germline V gene encodes CDR1 ENHRY and CDR2 SYGVKD. CDR3 amino acids: CATSELQETQYF. In nucleotides, the CDR3 is TGTGCCACCTCGGAGCTCCAAGAGACCCAGTACTTC.

The table lists this clonotype with many counts. The chain joins TRBV29-1 to TRBJ2-7; 8 bases line up with TRBD2. There are 16 residues in the CDR3. V shed 5 bases and J 3 bases; nucleotides not matched to a gene: 15. Germline assignment: CDR1 SQVTM and CDR2 ANQGSEA. This chain's CDR3 is CSVRKMAGGLGYEQYF. For the CDR3, the DNA is TGCAGCGTTAGAAAGATGGCGGGAGGACTTGGCTACGAGCAGTACTTC.

This clonotype was counted at least ten times. The chain combines TRBV7-9 with TRBJ2-7, with 8 bases fitting TRBD2. The germline V gene encodes CDR1 SEHNR and CDR2 FQNEAQ (reference sequence). This CDR3 spans 15 amino acids. V shed 3 bases and J 2 bases; nucleotides not matched to a gene: 6. The CDR3 protein is CASSLELAVTYEQYF. The CDR3 DNA follows: TGTGCCAGCAGCTTGGAACTAGCGGTGACCTACGAGCAGTACTTC.

This clonotype showed up many times. The genes are TRBV7-2 and TRBJ2-1; D tentatively reads TRBD1 or TRBD2 (6 bases each). Trimming removed 1 base from V and 6 bases from J, with 10 bases in between. CDR1 and CDR2 from the germline V gene are SGHTA and FQGNSA. The CDR3 spans 14 residues. CDR3: CASSLGLGGNEQFF. CDR3 nucleotide sequence: TGTGCCAGCAGCTTAGGACTAGGGGGCAATGAGCAGTTCTTC.

This clonotype has just a few counts. The rearrangement links TRBV20-1 to TRBJ1-6, with 11 bases aligning to TRBD1. Germline loops: CDR1 DFQATT, CDR2 SNEGSKA (reference sequence). The length of the CDR3 is 15 residues. V was clipped by 6 bases and J by 6 bases; unmatched bases: 7. CDR3 in amino acids: CSAPMGTGGNSPLHF. Here the CDR3 DNA reads TGCAGTGCCCCGATGGGGACAGGGGGTAATTCACCCCTCCACTTT.

The genes are TRBV30 and TRBJ2-1, with a possible D match to TRBD1 (5 bases). Trimming shortened V by 0 bases and J by 9 bases, and 9 bases separated the two germline ends. Germline CDR1 and CDR2: GTSNPN and SVGIG (reference sequence). The CDR3 is made up of 12 amino acids. Here the CDR3 DNA reads TGTGCCTGGAGTGTACGCAGGGCTGAGCAGTTCTTC. This codes for CAWSVRRAEQFF.

This clonotype was counted ten times or more. The V and J genes are TRBV29-1 and TRBJ2-3; D is unresolved. V was pared by 7 bases and J by 3 bases, with 5 bases between. The CDR3 is made up of 10 amino acids. CDR1 SQVTM and CDR2 ANQGSEA come from the germline V gene. CDR3 DNA: TGCAGCGGAAAGACAGATACGCAGTATTTT. Protein sequence: CSGKTDTQYF.

This clonotype has a handful of counts. The chain links TRBV20-1 to TRBJ1-2; D not certain. The CDR3 is 12 residues long. The V gene lost 2 bases and the J gene lost 4 bases, with 8 bases spanning the gap. Looked up from germline, CDR1 is DFQATT and CDR2 is SNEGSKA (reference sequence). The CDR3 DNA follows: TGCAGTGCTAGACCTACGGGCTATGGCTACACCTTC. It specifies CSARPTGYGYTF.

The table lists this clonotype with many counts. This chain links TRBV5-1 with TRBJ1-2; D gene unclear. Germline lookup yields CDR1 SGHRS and CDR2 YFSETQ. CDR3 size: 14 residues. Trimming cost V 0 bases and J 4 bases, with 10 bases left between them. CDR3 sequence reads: CASSLEGVPYGYTF. The CDR3 DNA reads TGCGCCAGCAGCTTGGAGGGCGTCCCCTATGGCTACACCTTC.

The gene calls are TRBV5-4 and TRBJ2-5; D gene ambiguous. Germline V gives CDR1 SGHNT, CDR2 YYREEE (reference sequence). V was shortened by 4 bases and J by 3 bases, with 10 bases between the two germline ends. CDR3 length equals 13 residues. In nucleotides, the CDR3 is TGTGCCAGCAGCACGCTGGGGAAAGAGACCCAGTACTTC. Encoded protein: CASSTLGKETQYF. Complete variable domain (other parts from reference TRBV5-4 and TRBJ2-5): ETGVTQSPTHLIKTRGQQVTLRCSSQSGHNTVSWYQQALGQGPQFIFQYYREEENGRGNFPPRFSGLQFPNYSSELNVNALELDDSALYLCASSTLGKETQYFGPGTRLLVL.

V and J are TRBV18 and TRBJ2-7; D might be TRBD1 (5 bases). CDR3 length equals 14 residues. CDR1 is KGHSH, CDR2 LQKENI, per germline. Between the trimmed V and J ends, which lost 1 base and 2 bases, there was a span of 9 bases. The CDR3 DNA follows: TGTGCCAGCTCACCACAGGGGAATACCTACGAGCAGTACTTC. Amino acids: CASSPQGNTYEQYF.

There are many counts of this clonotype. CDR3 amino acids: CSGLSANYEQYF. The CDR3, as DNA: TGCAGTGGACTATCGGCAAACTACGAGCAGTACTTC. The rearrangement links TRBV20-1 to TRBJ2-7; possibly TRBD2 for D (5 bases). In germline, CDR1 is DFQATT, CDR2 SNEGSKA (reference sequence). The CDR3 is 12 amino acids. V was shortened by 7 bases and J by 3 bases, with 13 bases between the two germline ends.

This chain connects TRBV11-2 to TRBJ2-5; 11 bases line up with TRBD2. Germline V gene sequence: CDR1 SGHAT, CDR2 FQNNGV. V lost 5 bases to trimming and J lost 7 bases; unmatched junction nucleotides: 15. The CDR3 totals 17 residues. CDR3 DNA: TGTGCCAGCAGCCCCACCCCCTTAGCGGGAGGGGGTTCGACCCAGTACTTC. Its translation: CASSPTPLAGGGSTQYF.

This clonotype came up a few times. This rearrangement joins TRBV10-3 to TRBJ2-3, with 7 positions matching TRBD2. Germline trimming cut 4 bases from V and 4 bases from J; bases unmatched to any gene: 20. The CDR3 is 19 amino acids. Germline assignment: CDR1 ENHRY and CDR2 SYGVKD. The CDR3 sequence: CAISGGTIGTLQGADTQYF. The CDR3 DNA reads TGTGCCATCAGTGGGGGGACTATCGGGACGCTTCAGGGAGCAGATACGCAGTATTTT.

J is TRBJ2-7 and V is TRBV5-6, with D possibly called TRBD1 or TRBD2 (5 bases each). The germline V gene has CDR1 SGHDT and CDR2 YYEEEE. V was shortened by 4 bases and J by 1 base, with 21 bases between the two germline ends. This CDR3 comprises 17 residues. The CDR3 region has the DNA TGTGCCAGCAGCCCCGGCCTGGGGGAAACTGGGTCCTACGAGCAGTACTTC. Its protein is CASSPGLGETGSYEQYF.

This clonotype was detected many times. The chain has TRBV3-1 and TRBJ2-2, with unresolved D. Germline CDR1 LGHDT, CDR2 YNNKEL (reference sequence). This CDR3 is built from 14 residues. Trimming removed 1 base at V and 7 bases at J, with 10 bases between. The CDR3, as DNA: TGTGCCAGCAGCCAAGCAGGCGAAGGCGGGGAGCTGTTTTTT. Amino acid sequence: CASSQAGEGGELFF.

The V gene is TRBV4-2, the J gene TRBJ2-7, with D perhaps being TRBD1 or TRBD2 (5 bases each). Between the trimmed V and J ends, which lost 1 base and 6 bases, there was a span of 13 bases. The CDR3 contains 14 residues. Germline-derived CDR1 and CDR2 are LGHNA and YNFKEQ. Here the CDR3 DNA reads TGTGCCAGCAGCCAAGTTCTGACAGCGGTCGAGCAGTACTTC. Its translation is CASSQVLTAVEQYF.